This T cell receptor (beta chain) appears in the sequencing data of a study of OX40 agonist ivuxolimab in advanced cancers. With 6 bases removed from V and 4 bases from J, the gap between germline ends came to 12 bases. Germline CDR1 is MNHNS and CDR2 is SASEGT. CDR3 length: 14 amino acids. Data came from immunoSEQ multiplex PCR; TCRdb stores just in-frame clones and leaves some out. The repertoire holds about 82,000 clones, with approximately 92% as singletons. This chain joins TRBV6-1 and TRBJ2-2; D not resolved. The source material was CD4+ or CD8+ T cells sorted from blood, sampled in a trial of the OX40 agonist ivuxolimab. The receptor's source is an adult with an advanced solid tumor such as melanoma, head and neck, liver or kidney cancer. As DNA, the CDR3 is TGTGCCAGCAGGTTAAGAGAAGGCACCGGGGAGCTGTTTTTT. The encoded protein is CASRLREGTGELFF.